This is a list of T cell receptor beta chains from one sample in a study of blood T cell repertoires in COVID-19. The protocol was immunoSEQ multiplex PCR, while the TCRdb copy is restricted to in-frame clones and leaves out a portion. Among 50,000 to 70,000 clones listed, roughly 80% were seen once. Sample: peripheral blood. These TCRs come from a man aged 60 to 69 with acute or convalescent COVID-19. Both conserved end residues are part of each CDR3. The D gene is left open where the match is weak. Only part of the rows carry a size: once, few, many, or a class if the clone is expanded.

clone size: -; J gene: TRBJ2-5; V gene: TRBV27; D gene: TRBD2; CDR3 DNA: TGTGCCAGCAGTGAGGCTAGCGGGGGGGCCGGCCCTGAGACCCAGTACTTC; CDR3 protein: CASSEASGGAGPETQYF
clone size: -; J gene: TRBJ1-5; V gene: TRBV19; D gene: -; CDR3 DNA: TGTGCCAGTAGCCAGGGCCGCCAGCCCCAGCATTTT; CDR3 protein: CASSQGRQPQHF
clone size: -; J gene: TRBJ1-2; V gene: TRBV4-1; D gene: -; CDR3 DNA: TGCGCCAGCAGCCCCGGACAACCCTATGGCTACACCTTC; CDR3 protein: CASSPGQPYGYTF
clone size: -; J gene: TRBJ2-7; V gene: TRBV5-6; D gene: -; CDR3 DNA: TGTGCCAGCAGCTTGGCCGGTTCCTACGAGCAGTACTTC; CDR3 protein: CASSLAGSYEQYF
clone size: -; J gene: TRBJ2-3; V gene: TRBV7-2; D gene: TRBD2; CDR3 DNA: TGTGCCAGCAGCTCCGATACTAGCGGGGACACAGATACGCAGTATTTT; CDR3 protein: CASSSDTSGDTDTQYF
clone size: -; J gene: TRBJ2-7; V gene: TRBV5-6; D gene: -; CDR3 DNA: TGTGCCAGCAGCTTGGGCGGGGCGCCCCCCTACGAGCAGTACTTC; CDR3 protein: CASSLGGAPPYEQYF
clone size: once; J gene: TRBJ1-2; V gene: TRBV4-2; D gene: -; CDR3 DNA: TGTGCCAGCAGTCTAGACAGTACCAACTATGGCTACACCTTC; CDR3 protein: CASSLDSTNYGYTF
clone size: once; J gene: TRBJ2-1; V gene: TRBV19; D gene: -; CDR3 DNA: TGTGCCAGTAGTCCATTCCTCGGCTACAATGAGCAGTTCTTC; CDR3 protein: CASSPFLGYNEQFF
clone size: -; J gene: TRBJ2-7; V gene: TRBV7-8; D gene: TRBD1; CDR3 DNA: TGTGCCAGCAGCCCGCGTGGGACAGGGTCTACCTACGAGCAGTACTTC; CDR3 protein: CASSPRGTGSTYEQYF
clone size: -; J gene: TRBJ2-1; V gene: TRBV9; D gene: TRBD2; CDR3 DNA: TGTGCCAGCAGCCACCGCCGATACGGACTAGCGGGGGGGCACTACAATGAGCAGTTCTTC; CDR3 protein: CASSHRRYGLAGGHYNEQFF
clone size: -; J gene: TRBJ2-3; V gene: TRBV13; D gene: TRBD1; CDR3 DNA: TGTGCCAGCAGCCTCCGGACAGGGGTAAGCGCAGATACGCAGTATTTT; CDR3 protein: CASSLRTGVSADTQYF
clone size: -; J gene: TRBJ1-2; V gene: TRBV19; D gene: TRBD1; CDR3 DNA: TGTGCCAGTCAGTTTGGACAGGGAGCTGCTGGCTACACCTTC; CDR3 protein: CASQFGQGAAGYTF
clone size: -; J gene: TRBJ2-7; V gene: TRBV5-1; D gene: TRBD1; CDR3 DNA: TGCGCCAGCAGCCCAGAACCCGGGACAGGGAGCGACGAGCAGTACTTC; CDR3 protein: CASSPEPGTGSDEQYF
clone size: -; J gene: TRBJ2-2; V gene: TRBV2; D gene: -; CDR3 DNA: TGTGCCAGCCTCGCTGGCCTCGCCACCGGGGAGCTGTTTTTT; CDR3 protein: CASLAGLATGELFF
clone size: -; J gene: TRBJ1-2; V gene: TRBV5-8; D gene: -; CDR3 DNA: TGTGCCAGCAGCCGGGACTTTTGGGCCCTCTATGGCTACACCTTC; CDR3 protein: CASSRDFWALYGYTF
clone size: -; J gene: TRBJ2-4; V gene: TRBV9; D gene: -; CDR3 DNA: TGTGCCAGCAGCGGACTAGGAGAAGCCAAAAACATTCAGTACTTC; CDR3 protein: CASSGLGEAKNIQYF
clone size: -; J gene: TRBJ1-6; V gene: TRBV25-1; D gene: TRBD1; CDR3 DNA: TGTGCCAGCTCAGGGGGTATATATTCACCCCTCCACTTT; CDR3 protein: CASSGGIYSPLHF